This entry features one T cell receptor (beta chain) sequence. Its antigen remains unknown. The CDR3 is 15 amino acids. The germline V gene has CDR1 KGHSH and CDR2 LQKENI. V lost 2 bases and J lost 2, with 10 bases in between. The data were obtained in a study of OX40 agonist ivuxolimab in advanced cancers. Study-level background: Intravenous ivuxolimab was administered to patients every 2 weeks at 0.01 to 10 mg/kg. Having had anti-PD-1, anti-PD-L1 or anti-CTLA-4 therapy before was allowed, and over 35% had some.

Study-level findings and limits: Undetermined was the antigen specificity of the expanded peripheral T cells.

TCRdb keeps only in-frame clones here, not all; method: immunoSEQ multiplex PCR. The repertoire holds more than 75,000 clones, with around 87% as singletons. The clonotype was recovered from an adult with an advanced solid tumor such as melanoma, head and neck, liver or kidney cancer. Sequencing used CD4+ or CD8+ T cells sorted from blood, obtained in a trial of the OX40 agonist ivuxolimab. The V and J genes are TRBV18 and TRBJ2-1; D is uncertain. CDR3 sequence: CASSPGYTTYNEQFF. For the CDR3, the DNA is TGTGCCAGCTCACCAGGGTATACTACCTACAATGAGCAGTTCTTC. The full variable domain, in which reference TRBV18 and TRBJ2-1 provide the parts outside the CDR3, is NAGVMQNPRHLVRRRGQEARLRCSPMKGHSHVYWYRQLPEEGLKFMVYLQKENIIDESGMPKERFSAEFPKEGPSILRIQQVVRGDSAAYFCASSPGYTTYNEQFFGPGTRLTVL.